These T cell receptor beta chains were read from a single sample in a study of early T cells in non-severe SARS-CoV-2 infection. TCRdb redid the calling of the 5' RACE reads with MiXCR, one entry per CDR3 protein. The profile covers fewer than 100,000 distinct CDR3 sequences, with approximately 12% appearing a single time and 3.4% taken by the ten largest. The sample consisted of whole blood. The receptors here all came from an adult who was a healthcare worker with PCR-confirmed SARS-CoV-2 infection or an uninfected control (not recorded which). CDR3s leave out the opening cysteine and the closing phenylalanine or tryptophan. Each record gives: V gene, J gene, clone size, CDR3 protein. Size tells how often a clone was seen (once, few, many) or the class of an expanded clone, and some rows leave it out.

TRBV28	TRBJ2-7	many	ASSPYGRTLNEQY
TRBV20-1	TRBJ1-4	NA	SARVGHGNEKLF
TRBV7-9	TRBJ1-1	NA	ASSLWGTEAF
TRBV5-1	TRBJ2-1	few	ASSQLAGIEYNEQF
TRBV27	TRBJ2-5	NA	ASSRGGGETQY
TRBV11-2	TRBJ2-1	many	ASSFDPLAGGPYNEQF
TRBV29-1	TRBJ2-1	NA	SVVRGLAGVLNEQF
TRBV7-2	TRBJ2-2	NA	ASSSPRQGATGELF
TRBV2	TRBJ2-1	few	AGKRDRSRQF
TRBV18	TRBJ1-5	NA	ASSPRRDQPQH
TRBV28	TRBJ1-1	NA	ASNLGGTAWNTEAF
TRBV6-2/TRBV6-3	TRBJ2-7	many	ASSYSTSGRLEQY
TRBV29-1	TRBJ2-7	NA	SVVSQGAGEQY
TRBV18	TRBJ2-7	few	VSSTGTGAFYEQY
TRBV20-1	TRBJ2-5	many	SAASGTLQETQY
TRBV15	TRBJ2-3	few	ATSRETGTDTQY
TRBV25-1	TRBJ1-1	few	ASSEGLRTEAF
TRBV27	TRBJ2-7	few	ASSLGAGNSYEQY
TRBV20-1	TRBJ1-2	many	SAPANYGYT
TRBV4-1	TRBJ2-5	many	ASSQDPAGGLKETQY
TRBV28	TRBJ2-7	few	ASSYRGRTYEQY
TRBV11-2	TRBJ2-2	NA	ASSSGGGLWNTGELF
TRBV3-1	TRBJ1-2	NA	ASSLRGGPAGYGYT
TRBV28	TRBJ2-1	few	ASSPPGLAGREQF
TRBV2	TRBJ2-7	NA	ASRQGLGGYEQY
TRBV14	TRBJ2-7	NA	ASSQGADYEQY
TRBV7-6	TRBJ2-1	few	ASSLGGLGAQGQF
TRBV20-1	TRBJ2-7	many	SAGTLVDDNEQY
TRBV12-3/TRBV12-4	TRBJ2-3	many	ASSPWLTSTDTQY
TRBV10-2	TRBJ2-7	many	ASIPREGPSSYEQY
TRBV12-3/TRBV12-4	TRBJ2-5	NA	ASSLLAHYQETQY
TRBV4-1	TRBJ1-1	NA	ASTTRPGNTEAF
TRBV7-9	TRBJ2-7	few	ASSPFRGLSYEQY
TRBV29-1	TRBJ2-1	many	SVEGSGRVNEQF
TRBV7-3	TRBJ1-2	few	ASSSYGTYGYT
TRBV29-1	TRBJ1-6	many	SAQTGNSPLH
TRBV6-6	TRBJ2-1	few	ASKGGTGPEEQF
TRBV5-1	TRBJ1-1	few	ASSLESLGAEAF
TRBV3-1	TRBJ2-2	many	ASSQDGRNTGELF
TRBV9	TRBJ2-1	few	ASSPRISYNEQF
TRBV27	TRBJ1-5	NA	ASSLGSAQPQH
TRBV7-9	TRBJ2-7	medium-sized	ASSLGTGTEQY
TRBV9	TRBJ2-2	NA	ASSAAGSGLANTGELF
TRBV2	TRBJ1-1	NA	ASSEWASDRANTEAF
TRBV4-2	TRBJ1-1	NA	ASSHSTGDTEAF